These 9 T cell receptor beta chains were sequenced from one sample in a study of spatial heterogeneity in lung cancer. Overall study findings and caveats: Tumoral mutation counts were tracked by counts of expanded intratumoral alpha and beta TCRs.

Time point: sample taken at primary tumor resection. Their target antigens are unknown. TCRdb called the 5' RACE reads again in MiXCR, with one record for every CDR3 protein. The table shows over 15,000 distinct CDR3 sequences, with approximately 6.2% occurring only once. Here the sequenced sample was lung tumor tissue, taken at surgery. The receptors stem from a male donor with early-stage non-small cell lung cancer.

The chain has TRBV28 and TRBJ2-4, with D unresolved. V lost 4 bases, J lost 10 bases, and 20 bases lay in between. CDR3 length: 15 amino acids. Germline values: CDR1 MDHEN, CDR2 SYDVKM. CDR3 in amino acids: CASSWSNPALRIQYF. CDR3 in DNA: TGTGCCAGCAGTTGGAGTAACCCGGCCCTTCGAATTCAGTACTTC.

This clonotype occurred many times. J is TRBJ1-2 and V is TRBV7-2; TRBD1 might be the D (6 bases). Germline V gene sequence: CDR1 SGHTA, CDR2 FQGNSA. This CDR3 comprises 15 residues. V shed 6 bases and J shed 1 base, with 15 bases lying between them. The CDR3 here is CASSLDRRNNYGYTF. The DNA for the CDR3 is TGTGCCAGCAGTCTAGACAGGCGAAATAACTATGGCTACACCTTC.

This clonotype was counted ten times or more. The chain couples TRBV7-6 to TRBJ2-3; 10 bases are a match to TRBD2. This CDR3 spans 16 amino acids. Germline V CDR1 and CDR2: SGHVS, FNYEAQ. After removal of 1 base from V and 4 bases from J, the junction contained 5 bases not matched to a gene. This chain's CDR3 is CASSLDVLAGADTQYF. CDR3 DNA: TGTGCCAGCAGCTTAGACGTCCTAGCGGGAGCAGATACGCAGTATTTT.

This rearrangement joins TRBV28 to TRBJ2-7; D is uncertain. CDR1 and CDR2 (germline): MDHEN, SYDVKM. The CDR3 length is 13 residues. V lost 6 bases to trimming and J lost 0 bases, with 9 bases between them. The CDR3 coding sequence is TGTGCCAGCAGCTTACAAAACTCCTACGAGCAGTACTTC. It encodes CASSLQNSYEQYF.

Many counts were recorded for this clonotype. The V and J genes are TRBV20-1 and TRBJ2-3; TRBD2 aligns across 10 bases. This CDR3 comprises 16 residues. V lost 0 bases and J lost 2; bases outside the gene matches: 5. CDR1 DFQATT and CDR2 SNEGSKA come from the germline V gene (reference sequence). The CDR3 loop reads CSARDVAGGPTDTQYF. Here the CDR3 DNA reads TGCAGTGCTAGAGATGTAGCGGGAGGCCCCACAGATACGCAGTATTTT.

This clonotype was counted many times. This sequence joins TRBV29-1 and TRBJ1-1; a possible D gene is TRBD1 (5 bases). CDR3 size: 12 residues. V lost 4 bases and J lost 4, with 10 bases in between. Germline CDR1 reads SQVTM; CDR2 reads ANQGSEA. This CDR3 is CSVGDLRTEAFF. In DNA form, the CDR3 reads TGCAGCGTTGGGGACCTCCGCACTGAAGCTTTCTTT.

This clonotype was seen more than once but under ten times. This rearrangement joins TRBV7-9 to TRBJ2-1; TRBD2 agrees at 8 bases. The junction had 9 bases not matched to a gene; V was cut back by 5 bases and J by 6 bases. Per germline, CDR1 SEHNR and CDR2 FQNEAQ (reference sequence). The CDR3 extends over 15 amino acids. DNA of the CDR3: TGTGCCAGCAGCGGGGAGCGGGAGATCCTCAATGAGCAGTTCTTC. It is translated as CASSGEREILNEQFF.

This clonotype ranks as large (0.1 to 1%). The V call is TRBV18, the J call TRBJ2-3; the D is unclear. The CDR3 has 12 residues. Germline V lookup: CDR1 KGHSH, CDR2 LQKENI. V shed 2 bases and J shed 2 bases, with 2 bases lying between them. The chain's CDR3 is CASSPSTDTQYF. Written as DNA, the CDR3 is TGTGCCAGCTCACCATCCACAGATACGCAGTATTTT.

This clonotype showed up many times. The chain has TRBV24-1 and TRBJ2-1; tentative D call: TRBD1 (6 bases). This CDR3 is built from 14 residues. V lost 3 bases and J lost 6, with 11 bases in between. Germline V gene sequence: CDR1 KGHDR, CDR2 SFDVKD. In nucleotides, the CDR3 is TGTGCCACCAGTGATACGACAGGCCCCAATGAGCAGTTCTTC. Translation gives CATSDTTGPNEQFF.